This TCR beta chain was captured by sequencing in a study of PD-1 blockade in classical Hodgkin lymphoma. Study conclusions and caveats: No one has yet defined what causes the repertoire differences, which may be disease activity or prior therapy.

The table came from immunoSEQ multiplex PCR; TCRdb's copy has only in-frame clones and leaves some out. The sample has roughly 31,000 clones, roughly 90% seen once; the top ten hold approximately 0.36%. The time point: newly diagnosed, previously untreated cHL patient sample. Thawed PBMCs underwent magnetic negative selection to yield purified CD4+ T cells. For this clone: As yet, its antigen is unknown.

This sequence was found in a human donor with classical Hodgkin lymphoma. The source material was CD4+ T cells from blood.

The CDR3 DNA reads TGTGCCAGCAGCCCGGGGACCCTGGTATTCTTC. Its translation: CASSPGTLVFF. The chain joins TRBV14 to TRBJ2-1; TRBD1 or TRBD2 may be the D gene (5 bases each). The CDR3 has 11 residues. The germline CDR1 and CDR2 sequences are SGHDN and FVKESK. V was pared by 4 bases and J by 16 bases, with 14 bases between.